This T cell receptor beta chain was obtained from a study of early T cells in non-severe SARS-CoV-2 infection. About the research overall: It was bulk RNA from unsorted whole blood that was sequenced, and the chains were unpaired.

CDR3 length: 16 amino acids. V shed 5 bases and J shed 4 bases, with 19 bases lying between them. CDR1 ENHRY and CDR2 SYGVKD come from the germline V gene. Individually, cDNA molecules had unique molecular identifiers attached to them. TCRdb passed the 5' RACE reads through MiXCR, listing each CDR3 protein once. The repertoire holds some 40,000 distinct CDR3 sequences, with 5% to 6% as singletons. At least ten counts were recorded for this clonotype. What it recognizes is unknown. Notes on the study in general: Missing private and CD4 specificities, VDJdb matching favored anti-spike CD8 responses.

The chain recombines TRBV10-3 with TRBJ2-3; D could derive from TRBD1 or TRBD2 (5 bases each). Sequencing was carried out using whole blood. This clonotype was sampled from an adult who was a healthcare worker with PCR-confirmed SARS-CoV-2 infection or an uninfected control (not recorded which). CDR3 DNA: TGTGCCATCAGTACCCCCGGGGCGGCCCTGGCAGATACGCAGTATTTT. This codes for CAISTPGAALADTQYF.